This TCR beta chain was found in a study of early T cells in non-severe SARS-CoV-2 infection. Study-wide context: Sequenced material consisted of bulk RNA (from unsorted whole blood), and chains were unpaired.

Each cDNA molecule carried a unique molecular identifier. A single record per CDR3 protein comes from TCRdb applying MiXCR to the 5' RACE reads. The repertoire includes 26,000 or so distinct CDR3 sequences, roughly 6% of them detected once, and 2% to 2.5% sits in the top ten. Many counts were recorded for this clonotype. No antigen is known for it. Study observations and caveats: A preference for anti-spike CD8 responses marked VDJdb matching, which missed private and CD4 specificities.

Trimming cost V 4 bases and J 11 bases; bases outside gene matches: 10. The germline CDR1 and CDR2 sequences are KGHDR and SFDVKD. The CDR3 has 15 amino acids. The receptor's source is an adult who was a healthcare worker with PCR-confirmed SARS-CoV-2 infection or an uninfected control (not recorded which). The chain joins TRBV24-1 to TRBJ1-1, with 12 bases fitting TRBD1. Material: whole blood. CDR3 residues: CATSDSGTGGERAFF. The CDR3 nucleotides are TGTGCCACCAGTGACTCCGGGACAGGGGGCGAGAGGGCTTTCTTT.